These T cell receptor beta chains were read from a single sample in a study of T cell repertoires in cytomegalovirus infection. TCRdb re-derived calls from the reads in MiXCR, one entry per CDR3 protein. The sample consists of 250,000 to 300,000 distinct CDR3 sequences, around 9% of them appearing once. The sample was PBMCs. These receptors were taken from a human donor in good health (CMV status not recorded). Some clones in this sample may be carry-over from other donors' samples. CDR3s include the opening cysteine and the closing phenylalanine or tryptophan. A D gene is named only where the DNA matches it firmly. Expanded clones are given a class, and other clones once, few, many or no size at all.

J gene | V gene | clone size | D gene | CDR3 length | CDR3 protein | CDR3 DNA
TRBJ1-5 | TRBV6-2/TRBV6-3 | few | NA | 16 | CASSEHLGAEGQPQHF | TGTGCCAGCAGTGAACATTTGGGGGCGGAAGGACAGCCCCAGCATTTT
TRBJ2-3 | TRBV5-4 | NA | NA | 15 | CASSLETVFTDTQYF | TGTGCCAGCAGCTTGGAGACAGTCTTCACAGATACGCAGTATTTT
TRBJ1-1 | TRBV11-3 | many | NA | 16 | CASSFLGSRLNTEAFF | TGTGCCAGCAGCTTCCTCGGTAGTAGACTGAACACTGAAGCTTTCTTT
TRBJ1-4 | TRBV6-5 | few | NA | 15 | CASSYSGAGDEKLFF | TGTGCCAGCAGTTACTCAGGGGCGGGTGACGAAAAACTGTTTTTT
TRBJ2-1 | TRBV7-2 | NA | TRBD2 | 17 | CASSLRASGRVGNEQFF | TGTGCCAGCAGCTTAAGGGCTAGCGGGAGGGTGGGCAATGAGCAGTTCTTC
TRBJ1-2 | TRBV7-9 | many | NA | 13 | CASSPEGTYGYTF | TGTGCCAGCAGCCCAGAGGGAACCTATGGCTACACCTTC
TRBJ1-1 | TRBV14 | NA | NA | 14 | CASSQAGFGTEAFF | TGTGCCAGCAGCCAAGCGGGATTCGGGACTGAAGCTTTCTTT
TRBJ2-1 | TRBV10-3 | many | TRBD1 | 13 | CAISTGGRNEQFF | TGTGCCATCAGTACAGGGGGGAGGAATGAGCAGTTCTTC
TRBJ2-4 | TRBV20-1 | NA | NA | 16 | CSARAQLGPARNIQYF | TGCAGTGCTAGAGCCCAATTGGGCCCCGCACGGAACATTCAGTACTTC
TRBJ2-4 | TRBV15 | few | NA | 15 | CATSRETGIENIQYF | TGTGCCACCAGCAGAGAAACGGGTATCGAAAACATTCAGTACTTC
TRBJ2-7 | TRBV11-2 | NA | TRBD2 | 14 | CASSSGSGGYEQYF | TGTGCCAGCAGCTCTGGAAGCGGGGGCTACGAGCAGTACTTC